The rows below give T cell receptor beta chains drawn from one sample of a study of T cell repertoires in cytomegalovirus infection. Using its own MiXCR run on the reads, TCRdb lists one record per CDR3 protein. This repertoire shows about a million distinct CDR3 sequences, around 30% found once; its top ten account for more than 13%. Antigens for these TCRs are unknown. Sequencing used cultured CD8+ T cells from PBMCs, obtained from culture after CMV antigen stimulation. The receptors here all came from a human donor in good health (CMV status not recorded). Some clones in this sample may be carry-over from other donors' samples. The CDR3 runs from the conserved cysteine through the conserved F or W. The D gene is left open where the match is weak. Rows may omit the clone size; those that give it use once, few, many or a size class.

j_call: TRBJ2-1
v_call: TRBV7-9
clone_size: NA
d_call: NA
cdr3_aa: CASSSSGDSPYNEQFF
cdr3_nt: TGTGCCAGCAGCTCTTCGGGGGACAGCCCCTACAATGAGCAGTTCTTC

j_call: TRBJ2-7
v_call: TRBV20-1
clone_size: few
d_call: TRBD1
cdr3_aa: CSARASVGQGPYEQYF
cdr3_nt: TGCAGTGCTAGAGCTTCCGTTGGACAGGGACCCTACGAGCAGTACTTC

j_call: TRBJ1-2
v_call: TRBV5-6
clone_size: NA
d_call: NA
cdr3_aa: CASSLGNGFYGYTF
cdr3_nt: TGTGCCAGCAGCCTGGGGAACGGCTTCTATGGCTACACCTTC

j_call: TRBJ1-1
v_call: TRBV7-6
clone_size: NA
d_call: NA
cdr3_aa: CASSQRKNTEAFF
cdr3_nt: TGTGCCAGCAGCCAACGAAAGAACACTGAAGCTTTCTTT

j_call: TRBJ1-1
v_call: TRBV12-3/TRBV12-4
clone_size: NA
d_call: NA
cdr3_aa: CASSFGSFTEAFF
cdr3_nt: TGTGCCAGCAGTTTTGGGTCTTTCACTGAAGCTTTCTTT

j_call: TRBJ2-7
v_call: TRBV7-9
clone_size: NA
d_call: TRBD1
cdr3_aa: CASSLSDRGVHEQYF
cdr3_nt: TGTGCCAGCAGCCTCTCGGACAGGGGGGTCCACGAGCAGTACTTC

j_call: TRBJ2-2
v_call: TRBV10-3
clone_size: many
d_call: NA
cdr3_aa: CATRDPLNSNTGELFF
cdr3_nt: TGTGCCACCCGGGACCCCCTGAATTCGAACACCGGGGAGCTGTTTTTT

j_call: TRBJ2-1
v_call: TRBV7-6
clone_size: many
d_call: TRBD2
cdr3_aa: CASRTSGGARLNEQFF
cdr3_nt: TGTGCCAGCAGAACTAGCGGGGGGGCTCGGTTAAATGAGCAGTTCTTC

j_call: TRBJ1-2
v_call: TRBV12-3/TRBV12-4
clone_size: NA
d_call: TRBD1
cdr3_aa: CASSPSSSGQGIYGCTF
cdr3_nt: TGTGCCAGCAGTCCGAGCTCGTCGGGACAGGGAATCTATGGCTGTACCTTC

j_call: TRBJ2-1
v_call: TRBV3-1
clone_size: NA
d_call: TRBD2
cdr3_aa: CASSQEGAGLYNEQFF
cdr3_nt: TGTGCCAGCAGCCAAGAGGGAGCGGGGCTTTACAATGAGCAGTTCTTC

j_call: TRBJ2-1
v_call: TRBV27
clone_size: NA
d_call: NA
cdr3_aa: CASMTGGVYEQFF
cdr3_nt: TGTGCCAGCATGACGGGGGGCGTGTATGAGCAGTTCTTC

j_call: TRBJ1-2
v_call: TRBV20-1
clone_size: NA
d_call: NA
cdr3_aa: CSARGGIHGYTF
cdr3_nt: TGCAGTGCTAGGGGAGGGATCCATGGCTACACCTTC

j_call: TRBJ1-1
v_call: TRBV7-8
clone_size: NA
d_call: TRBD1
cdr3_aa: CASSSAGGQGAWTEAFF
cdr3_nt: TGTGCCAGCAGCTCCGCCGGGGGGCAGGGGGCTTGGACTGAAGCTTTCTTT